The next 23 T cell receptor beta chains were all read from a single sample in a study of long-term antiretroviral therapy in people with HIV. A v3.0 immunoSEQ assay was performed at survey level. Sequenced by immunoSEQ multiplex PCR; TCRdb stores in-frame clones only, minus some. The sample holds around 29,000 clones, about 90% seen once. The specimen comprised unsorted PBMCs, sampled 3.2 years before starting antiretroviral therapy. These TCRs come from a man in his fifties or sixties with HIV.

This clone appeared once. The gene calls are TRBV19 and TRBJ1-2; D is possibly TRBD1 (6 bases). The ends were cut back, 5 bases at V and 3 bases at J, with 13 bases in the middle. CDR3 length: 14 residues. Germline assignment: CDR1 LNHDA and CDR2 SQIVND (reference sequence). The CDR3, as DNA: TGTGCCAGTAGTCCAAGGGGGTTTGACTATGGCTACACCTTC. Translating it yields CASSPRGFDYGYTF.

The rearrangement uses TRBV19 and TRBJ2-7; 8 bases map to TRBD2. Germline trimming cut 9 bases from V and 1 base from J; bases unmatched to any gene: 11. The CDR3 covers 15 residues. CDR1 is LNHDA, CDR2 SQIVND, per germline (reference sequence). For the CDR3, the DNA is TGTGCCAGCCGCCGGGGGGGGCTCGGGTCCTACGAGCAGTACTTC. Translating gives CASRRGGLGSYEQYF. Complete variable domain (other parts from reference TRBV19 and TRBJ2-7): DGGITQSPKYLFRKEGQNVTLSCEQNLNHDAMYWYRQDPGQGLRLIYYSQIVNDFQKGDIAEGYSVSREKKESFPLTVTSAQKNPTAFYLCASRRGGLGSYEQYFGPGTRLTVT.

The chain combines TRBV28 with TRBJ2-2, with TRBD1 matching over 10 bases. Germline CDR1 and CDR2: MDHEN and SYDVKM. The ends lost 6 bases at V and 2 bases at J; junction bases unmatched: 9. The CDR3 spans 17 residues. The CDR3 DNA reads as TGTGCCAGCAGCAGTCCCGGGACAGGGGCCAACACCGGGGAGCTGTTTTTT. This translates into CASSSPGTGANTGELFF. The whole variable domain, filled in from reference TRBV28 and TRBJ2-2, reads DVKVTQSSRYLVKRTGEKVFLECVQDMDHENMFWYRQDPGLGLRLIYFSYDVKMKEKGDIPEGYSVSREKKERFSLILESASTNQTSMYLCASSSPGTGANTGELFFGEGSRLTVL.

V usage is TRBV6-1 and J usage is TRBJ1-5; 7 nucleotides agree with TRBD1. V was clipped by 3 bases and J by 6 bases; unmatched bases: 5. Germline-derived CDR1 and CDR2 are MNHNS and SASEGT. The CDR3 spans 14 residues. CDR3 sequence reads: CASSDFQGGQPQHF. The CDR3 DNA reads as TGTGCCAGCAGTGATTTCCAGGGGGGTCAGCCCCAGCATTTT.

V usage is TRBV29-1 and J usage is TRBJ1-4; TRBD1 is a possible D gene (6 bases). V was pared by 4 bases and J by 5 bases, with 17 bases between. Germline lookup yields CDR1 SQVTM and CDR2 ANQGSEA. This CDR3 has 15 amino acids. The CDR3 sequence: CSVAPWTASNEKLFF. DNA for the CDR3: TGCAGCGTTGCCCCATGGACAGCAAGCAATGAAAAACTGTTTTTT.

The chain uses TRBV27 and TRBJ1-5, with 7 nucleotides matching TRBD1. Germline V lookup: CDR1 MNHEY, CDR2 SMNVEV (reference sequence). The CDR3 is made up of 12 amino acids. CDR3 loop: CGGDRKNQPQHF. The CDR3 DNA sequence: TGTGGGGGGGACAGAAAAAATCAGCCCCAGCATTTT.

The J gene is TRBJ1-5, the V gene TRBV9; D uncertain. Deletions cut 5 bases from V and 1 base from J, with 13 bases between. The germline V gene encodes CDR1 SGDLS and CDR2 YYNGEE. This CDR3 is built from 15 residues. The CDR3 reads CASSLSVGSNQPQHF. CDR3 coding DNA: TGTGCCAGCAGTCTTTCGGTGGGAAGCAATCAGCCCCAGCATTTT.

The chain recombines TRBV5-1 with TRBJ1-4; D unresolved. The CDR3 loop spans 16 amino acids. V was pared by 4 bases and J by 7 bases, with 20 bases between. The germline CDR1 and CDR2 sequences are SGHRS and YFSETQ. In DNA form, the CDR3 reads TGCGCCAGCAGCCCGGCGGCGGGGAGAGGATCTGAAAAACTGTTTTTT. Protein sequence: CASSPAAGRGSEKLFF.

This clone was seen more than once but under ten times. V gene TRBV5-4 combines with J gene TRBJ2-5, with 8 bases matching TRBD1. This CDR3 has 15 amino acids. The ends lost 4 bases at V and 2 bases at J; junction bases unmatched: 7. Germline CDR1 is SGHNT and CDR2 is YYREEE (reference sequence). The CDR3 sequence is CASSLTGGRQETQYF. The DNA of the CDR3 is TGTGCCAGCAGCCTAACAGGGGGGCGACAAGAGACCCAGTACTTC.

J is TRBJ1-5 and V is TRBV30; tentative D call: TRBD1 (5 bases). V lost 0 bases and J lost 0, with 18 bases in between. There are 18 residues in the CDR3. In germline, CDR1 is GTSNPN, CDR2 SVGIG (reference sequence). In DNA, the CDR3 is TGTGCCTGGAGTGTACAGGAGGCCAGGGTGGATAGCAATCAGCCCCAGCATTTT. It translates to CAWSVQEARVDSNQPQHF.

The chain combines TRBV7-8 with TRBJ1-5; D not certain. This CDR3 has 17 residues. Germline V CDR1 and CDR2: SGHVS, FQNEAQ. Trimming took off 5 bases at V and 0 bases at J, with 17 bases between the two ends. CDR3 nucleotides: TGTGCCAGCAGCGAACGTACAGAGATCTATAGCAATCAGCCCCAGCATTTT. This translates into CASSERTEIYSNQPQHF.

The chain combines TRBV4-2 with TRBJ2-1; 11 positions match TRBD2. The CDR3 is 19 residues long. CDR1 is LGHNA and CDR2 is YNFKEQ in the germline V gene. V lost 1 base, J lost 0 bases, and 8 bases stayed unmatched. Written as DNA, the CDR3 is TGTGCCAGCAGCCAAGGGCAGGGACTAGCGGTTAGCTCCTACAATGAGCAGTTCTTC. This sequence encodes CASSQGQGLAVSSYNEQFF.

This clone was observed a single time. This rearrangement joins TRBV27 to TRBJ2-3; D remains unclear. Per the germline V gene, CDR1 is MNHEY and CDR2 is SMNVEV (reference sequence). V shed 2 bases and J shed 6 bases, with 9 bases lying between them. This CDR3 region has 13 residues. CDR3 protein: CASSLARSDTQYF. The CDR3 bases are TGTGCCAGCAGTTTAGCTAGATCGGATACGCAGTATTTT.

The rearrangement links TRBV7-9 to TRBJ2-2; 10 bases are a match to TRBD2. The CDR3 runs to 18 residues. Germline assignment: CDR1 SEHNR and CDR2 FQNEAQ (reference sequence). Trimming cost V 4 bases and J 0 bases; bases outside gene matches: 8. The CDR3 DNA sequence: TGTGCCAGCAGCTCAACCTGGACTAGCGGCGCGAACACCGGGGAGCTGTTTTTT. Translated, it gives CASSSTWTSGANTGELFF.

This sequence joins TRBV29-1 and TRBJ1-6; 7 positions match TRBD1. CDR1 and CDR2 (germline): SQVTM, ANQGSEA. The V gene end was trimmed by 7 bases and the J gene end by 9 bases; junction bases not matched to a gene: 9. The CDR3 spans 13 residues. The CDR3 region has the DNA TGCAGCGCCTCCGGGACAGAAGGTTCACCCCTCCACTTT. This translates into CSASGTEGSPLHF.

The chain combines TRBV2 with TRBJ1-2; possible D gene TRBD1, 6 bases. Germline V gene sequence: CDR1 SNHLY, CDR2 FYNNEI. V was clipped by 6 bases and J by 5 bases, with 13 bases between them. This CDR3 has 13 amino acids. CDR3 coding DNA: TGTGCCAGCAGCCCAGAAAGGGGGTATGGCTACACCTTC. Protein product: CASSPERGYGYTF.

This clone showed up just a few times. CDR3 nucleotide sequence: TGTGCCAGCAGTGAAGGGGGACTAGCGGAGCAGTACTTC. Translation: CASSEGGLAEQYF. The chain combines TRBV25-1 with TRBJ2-7; 10 nucleotides agree with TRBD2. Trimming removed 2 bases from V and 7 bases from J; junction bases left unmatched: 2. This CDR3 is built from 13 residues. Per the germline V gene, CDR1 is MGHDK and CDR2 is SYGVNS.

Here the CDR3 DNA reads TGTGCCAGCAGTTTGACAGGATATAACTATGGCTACACCTTC. It specifies CASSLTGYNYGYTF. The chain uses TRBV27 and TRBJ1-2; D is perhaps TRBD1 (6 bases). Germline V gene lookup returns CDR1 MNHEY and CDR2 SMNVEV (reference sequence). V gave up 3 bases and J gave up 1 base, with 9 bases separating them. The CDR3 has 14 amino acids.

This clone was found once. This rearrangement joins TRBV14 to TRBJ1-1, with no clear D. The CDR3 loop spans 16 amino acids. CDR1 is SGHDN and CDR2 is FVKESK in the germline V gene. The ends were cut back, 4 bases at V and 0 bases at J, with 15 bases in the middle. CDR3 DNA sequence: TGTGCCAGCAGCCCTCGTGCCGGACTCATGAACACTGAAGCTTTCTTT. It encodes CASSPRAGLMNTEAFF.

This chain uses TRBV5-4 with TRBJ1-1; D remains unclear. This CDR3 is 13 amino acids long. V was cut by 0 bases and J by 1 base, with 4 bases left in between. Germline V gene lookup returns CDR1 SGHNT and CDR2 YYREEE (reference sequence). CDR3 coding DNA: TGTGCCAGCAGCTTGGGAACGAACACTGAAGCTTTCTTT. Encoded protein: CASSLGTNTEAFF.

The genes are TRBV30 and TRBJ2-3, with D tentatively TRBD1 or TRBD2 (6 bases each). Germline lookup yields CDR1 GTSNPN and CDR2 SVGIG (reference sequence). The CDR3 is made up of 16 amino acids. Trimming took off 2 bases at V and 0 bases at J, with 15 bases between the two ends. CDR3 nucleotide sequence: TGTGCCTGGAGTCCACGGGGGCTATCTAGCACAGATACGCAGTATTTT. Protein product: CAWSPRGLSSTDTQYF.

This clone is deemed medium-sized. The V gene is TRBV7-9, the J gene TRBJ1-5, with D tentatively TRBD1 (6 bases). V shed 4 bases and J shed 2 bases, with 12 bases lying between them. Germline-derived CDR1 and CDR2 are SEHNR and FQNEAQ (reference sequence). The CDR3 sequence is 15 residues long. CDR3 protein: CASSSTGSGNQPQHF. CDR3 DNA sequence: TGTGCCAGCAGCTCTACAGGGTCTGGCAATCAGCCCCAGCATTTT.

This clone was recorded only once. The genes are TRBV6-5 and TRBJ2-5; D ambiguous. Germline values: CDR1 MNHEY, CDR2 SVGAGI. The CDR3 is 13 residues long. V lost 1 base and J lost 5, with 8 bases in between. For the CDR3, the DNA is TGTGCCAGCAGTTACTTGGAGAGGGAGACCCAGTACTTC. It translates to CASSYLERETQYF.